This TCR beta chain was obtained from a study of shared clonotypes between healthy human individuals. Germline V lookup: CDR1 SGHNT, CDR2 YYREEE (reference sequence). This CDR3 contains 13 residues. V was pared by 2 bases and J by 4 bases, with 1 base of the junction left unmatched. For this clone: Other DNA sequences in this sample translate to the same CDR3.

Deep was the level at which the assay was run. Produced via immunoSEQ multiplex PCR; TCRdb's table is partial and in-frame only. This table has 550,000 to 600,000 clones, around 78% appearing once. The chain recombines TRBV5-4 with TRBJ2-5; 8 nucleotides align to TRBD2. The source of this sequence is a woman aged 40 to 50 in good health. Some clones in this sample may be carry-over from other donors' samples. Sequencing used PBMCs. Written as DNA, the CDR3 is TGTGCCAGCAGCTTCCGGGGGGGAGAGACCCAGTACTTC. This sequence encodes CASSFRGGETQYF.